Presented here are 27 T cell receptor beta chains from one specimen sequenced in a study of blood T cell repertoires in COVID-19. Clones were sequenced by immunoSEQ multiplex PCR, and TCRdb holds only the in-frame ones, with some missing. This sample has some 240,000 clones, with approximately 80% found just once. The material sequenced was peripheral blood. The source of these receptors is a woman aged 40 to 55 who had recovered from COVID-19.

CDR3 nucleotide sequence: TGTGCCAGCATCAACTCCGGGACAGGGGGCGTGGGTGAGCAGTTCTTC. Translated, it gives CASINSGTGGVGEQFF. The chain employs TRBV7-9 and TRBJ2-1; 12 bases are a match to TRBD1. The CDR3 runs to 16 residues. Germline V gives CDR1 SEHNR, CDR2 FQNEAQ (reference sequence). With 7 bases clipped from V and 9 bases from J, the junction kept 13 bases outside the gene matches.

J is TRBJ2-2 and V is TRBV24-1, with TRBD2 as a possible D gene (5 bases). There are 16 residues in the CDR3. The germline V gene encodes CDR1 KGHDR and CDR2 SFDVKD. The V end lost 3 bases, the J end lost 4 bases, and 14 bases lay between the germline ends. The CDR3 DNA reads as TGTGCCACCAGTGATAACTCACTAGTGTTCACCGGGGAGCTGTTTTTT. This codes for CATSDNSLVFTGELFF.

The V gene is TRBV24-1, the J gene TRBJ2-1; TRBD2 matches 9 bases. The CDR3 has 16 amino acids. Trimming removed 4 bases from V and 9 bases from J; junction bases left unmatched: 12. Germline loops: CDR1 KGHDR, CDR2 SFDVKD. The DNA of the CDR3 is TGTGCCACCAGTGACCCGCGGGCGGGGGGGACTGGTGAGCAGTTCTTC. Translating gives CATSDPRAGGTGEQFF.

The genes are TRBV6-5 and TRBJ2-7; maybe TRBD1 (5 bases). From germline, CDR1 is MNHEY and CDR2 SVGAGI. The CDR3 is 14 residues long. The germline V and J ends were trimmed by 5 bases and 2 bases, with 13 bases remaining between them. CDR3 sequence reads: CASSQGYGPYEQYF. The CDR3 DNA is TGTGCCAGCAGTCAGGGTTATGGGCCCTACGAGCAGTACTTC.

This clone has only one observation. The chain uses TRBV6-2 or TRBV6-3 and TRBJ2-3, with 10 bases matching TRBD1. Germline lookup yields CDR1 MNHEY and CDR2 SVGEGT. The CDR3 contains 17 residues. Trimming at V came to 5 bases and at J to 4 bases, leaving 12 bases not matched to a gene. The CDR3 reads CASSTPSTGGGADTQYF. The CDR3 bases are TGTGCCAGCAGTACCCCATCGACAGGGGGCGGGGCAGATACGCAGTATTTT.

The rearrangement joins TRBV6-6 to TRBJ2-7; 7 positions match TRBD1. CDR1 and CDR2 (germline): MNHNY, SVGAGI (reference sequence). V lost 6 bases, J lost 0 bases, and 11 bases stayed unmatched. The CDR3 has 16 residues. The CDR3 bases are TGTGCCAGCAGCCAAACAGGGGCCTTCTCCTCCTACGAGCAGTACTTC. It is translated as CASSQTGAFSSYEQYF.

This clone occurred once. V is TRBV5-1 and J is TRBJ2-3, with TRBD2 matching 7 bases. Germline V gene sequence: CDR1 SGHRS, CDR2 YFSETQ. This CDR3 region has 15 residues. After removal of 0 bases from V and 2 bases from J, the junction contained 3 bases not matched to a gene. The CDR3 coding sequence is TGCGCCAGCAGCTTGGACGGGAGGTCCACAGATACGCAGTATTTT. It translates to CASSLDGRSTDTQYF.

V is TRBV11-2 and J is TRBJ2-1, with D perhaps matching TRBD1 (6 bases). CDR3 length: 15 amino acids. Germline-derived CDR1 and CDR2 are SGHAT and FQNNGV. V shed 5 bases and J shed 5 bases, with 16 bases lying between them. DNA of the CDR3: TGTGCCAGCAGCACGGACAGTCTGGCCGACAATGAGCAGTTCTTC. It specifies CASSTDSLADNEQFF.

V usage is TRBV7-8 and J usage is TRBJ1-1; the D gene is possibly TRBD1 (6 bases). Germline V gene lookup returns CDR1 SGHVS and CDR2 FQNEAQ. The CDR3 covers 16 residues. Between the trimmed V and J ends, which lost 4 bases and 1 base, there was a span of 16 bases. CDR3 region: CASSSWGGRGNTEAFF. CDR3 DNA: TGTGCCAGCAGCTCCTGGGGGGGGCGCGGGAACACTGAAGCTTTCTTT.

This clone was found a few times. The chain uses TRBV27 and TRBJ2-7; TRBD2 might be the D (6 bases). V shed 4 bases and J shed 6 bases, with 16 bases lying between them. This CDR3 has 14 amino acids. CDR1 and CDR2 from the germline V gene are MNHEY and SMNVEV (reference sequence). The CDR3 sequence is CASSSSPGGSEQYF. The DNA of the CDR3 is TGTGCCAGCAGTTCGAGCCCCGGGGGAAGCGAGCAGTACTTC.

The genes are TRBV5-6 and TRBJ1-1; 7 bases align to TRBD1. V trimming: 1 base; J trimming: 7 bases; junction bases outside the gene matches: 4. CDR1 is SGHDT and CDR2 is YYEEEE in the germline V gene. The CDR3 runs 13 residues. CDR3 amino acids: CASSLLQGLEAFF. For the CDR3, the DNA is TGTGCCAGCAGCTTGCTACAGGGGCTTGAAGCTTTCTTT. The whole variable domain, filled in from reference TRBV5-6 and TRBJ1-1, reads DAGVTQSPTHLIKTRGQQVTLRCSPKSGHDTVSWYQQALGQGPQFIFQYYEEEERQRGNFPDRFSGHQFPNYSSELNVNALLLGDSALYLCASSLLQGLEAFFGQGTRLTVV.

The gene calls are TRBV5-1 and TRBJ1-4; D not resolved. V lost 5 bases and J 8 bases, leaving 13 bases between the germline ends. The CDR3 spans 13 residues. Germline V gene sequence: CDR1 SGHRS, CDR2 YFSETQ. The CDR3 region is CASSFDNREKLFF. The CDR3 nucleotides are TGCGCCAGCAGTTTCGACAATCGGGAAAAACTGTTTTTT.

V usage is TRBV11-2 and J usage is TRBJ2-1; 12 bases fit TRBD2. The CDR3 consists of 18 residues. The germline V gene has CDR1 SGHAT and CDR2 FQNNGV. With V trimmed by 3 bases and J by 0 bases, 6 bases remained unmatched. CDR3 sequence reads: CASSFILAGGRSYNEQFF. The CDR3 nucleotides are TGTGCCAGCAGCTTTATACTAGCGGGGGGCCGCTCCTACAATGAGCAGTTCTTC.

The genes are TRBV6-2 or TRBV6-3 and TRBJ1-2; no definite D call. Germline values: CDR1 MNHEY, CDR2 SVGEGT. This CDR3 region has 15 residues. V was clipped by 6 bases and J by 1 base, with 15 bases between them. This CDR3 is CASSRRAKFNYGYTF. Written as DNA, the CDR3 is TGTGCCAGCAGCCGGAGAGCCAAGTTTAACTATGGCTACACCTTC.

This clone was seen only a few times. The chain has TRBV19 and TRBJ2-3, with D perhaps TRBD2 (5 bases). The CDR3 contains 11 residues. The V gene's germline CDR1 is LNHDA and CDR2 SQIVND (reference sequence). V shed 4 bases and J shed 6 bases, with 5 bases lying between them. This CDR3 is CASSSGDTQYF. CDR3 sequence (DNA): TGTGCCAGTAGTAGCGGGGATACGCAGTATTTT.

The chain is built from TRBV5-1 and TRBJ1-1; 7 bases are shared with TRBD1. With V trimmed by 0 bases and J by 5 bases, 4 bases remained unmatched. The V gene's germline CDR1 is SGHRS and CDR2 YFSETQ. This CDR3 comprises 14 residues. CDR3 region: CASSLAEQGTEAFF. CDR3 nucleotides: TGCGCCAGCAGCTTGGCGGAACAGGGGACTGAAGCTTTCTTT.

The genes are TRBV5-6 and TRBJ2-3; D possibly corresponds to TRBD2 (6 bases). The V and J ends lost 4 bases and 2 bases respectively, with 17 bases between them. CDR3 length: 16 residues. Germline lookup yields CDR1 SGHDT and CDR2 YYEEEE. This chain's CDR3 is CASSPLSGYFTDTQYF. In nucleotides, the CDR3 is TGTGCCAGCAGCCCGCTTAGCGGATATTTCACAGATACGCAGTATTTT.

This clone was observed a single time. DNA of the CDR3: TGCGCCAGCAGCCCCGTGGAGAACTTATTCACAGATACGCAGTATTTT. Translated, it gives CASSPVENLFTDTQYF. The chain links TRBV5-1 to TRBJ2-3; no definite D call. The V end was cut by 4 bases, the J end by 2 bases, with 17 bases between. The V gene's germline CDR1 is SGHRS and CDR2 YFSETQ. This CDR3 is 16 amino acids long.

The J gene is TRBJ1-6, the V gene TRBV7-5; the table gives TRBD1 as D, unverified against the DNA. TRBV7-5 counts as a pseudogene. This CDR3 comprises 18 residues. CDR3 sequence reads: CARSLMLADSSYNSPLHF. DNA for the CDR3: TGTGCCAGAAGCTTAATGCTGGCGGACAGCTCCTATAATTCACCCCTCCACTTT.

This chain uses TRBV9 with TRBJ1-3; no reliable D call. Germline CDR1 and CDR2: SGDLS and YYNGEE. V was clipped by 0 bases and J by 0 bases, with 4 bases between them. The CDR3 runs to 14 residues. The CDR3 nucleotides are TGTGCCAGCAGCGTAGCGGGCTCTGGAAACACCATATATTTT. The encoded protein is CASSVAGSGNTIYF.

The chain joins TRBV6-5 to TRBJ1-1; 9 bases match TRBD1. V lost 6 bases and J lost 5; bases outside the gene matches: 10. Looked up from germline, CDR1 is MNHEY and CDR2 is SVGAGI. The CDR3 totals 15 residues. The CDR3 DNA follows: TGTGCCAGCAGGACCACCTCGACAGGGGGGACTGAAGCTTTCTTT. Amino acid sequence: CASRTTSTGGTEAFF.

In its sample, this clone was seen a few times. The gene calls are TRBV10-3 and TRBJ1-6; TRBD1 agrees at 8 bases. The CDR3 totals 15 residues. The V segment lost 1 base and the J segment 8 bases; nucleotides outside the gene matches: 4. Germline lookup yields CDR1 ENHRY and CDR2 SYGVKD. The CDR3 DNA reads as TGTGCCATCAGTGAGTTAACAGGGGGGGATTCACCCCTCCACTTT. Translating gives CAISELTGGDSPLHF.

V usage is TRBV5-1 and J usage is TRBJ2-7; weak D call: TRBD1 (5 bases). V lost 0 bases and J lost 0, with 10 bases in between. The CDR3 is made up of 15 amino acids. The germline CDR1 and CDR2 sequences are SGHRS and YFSETQ. This chain's CDR3 is CASSLGGASSYEQYF. CDR3 sequence (DNA): TGCGCCAGCAGCTTGGGTGGGGCGAGCTCCTACGAGCAGTACTTC.

The sample holds a few counts of this clone. The chain uses TRBV7-2 and TRBJ2-2; D is undetermined. Trimming left V 6 bases short and J 4 bases short, with 15 bases between. Germline V gene lookup returns CDR1 SGHTA and CDR2 FQGNSA. This CDR3 spans 15 amino acids. For the CDR3, the DNA is TGTGCCAGCAGTTCTAACTCCTGGGCCACCGGGGAGCTGTTTTTT. Protein: CASSSNSWATGELFF.

This chain connects TRBV7-2 to TRBJ1-3, with D tentatively TRBD1 (5 bases). The CDR3 extends over 16 amino acids. The germline CDR1 and CDR2 sequences are SGHTA and FQGNSA. With 5 bases removed from V and 2 bases from J, the gap between germline ends came to 16 bases. The CDR3: CASSLYGQGAGNTIYF. CDR3 coding DNA: TGTGCCAGCAGCCTCTACGGCCAGGGCGCTGGAAACACCATATATTTT.

The chain combines TRBV12-3 or TRBV12-4 with TRBJ1-2, with TRBD1 identical over 9 bases. This CDR3 region has 13 residues. V shed 7 bases and J 7 bases; nucleotides not matched to a gene: 7. The CDR3 region is CASKGTGRIGYTF. The DNA of the CDR3 is TGTGCCAGCAAAGGGACAGGGAGGATTGGCTACACCTTC.

This rearrangement joins TRBV6-5 to TRBJ1-6, with 9 bases aligning to TRBD1. The V gene end was trimmed by 6 bases and the J gene end by 5 bases; junction bases not matched to a gene: 5. CDR3 size: 15 residues. Germline V gene lookup returns CDR1 MNHEY and CDR2 SVGAGI. The CDR3 loop is CASSQQGANNSPLHF. In DNA form, the CDR3 reads TGTGCCAGCAGCCAACAGGGGGCGAATAATTCACCCCTCCACTTT.